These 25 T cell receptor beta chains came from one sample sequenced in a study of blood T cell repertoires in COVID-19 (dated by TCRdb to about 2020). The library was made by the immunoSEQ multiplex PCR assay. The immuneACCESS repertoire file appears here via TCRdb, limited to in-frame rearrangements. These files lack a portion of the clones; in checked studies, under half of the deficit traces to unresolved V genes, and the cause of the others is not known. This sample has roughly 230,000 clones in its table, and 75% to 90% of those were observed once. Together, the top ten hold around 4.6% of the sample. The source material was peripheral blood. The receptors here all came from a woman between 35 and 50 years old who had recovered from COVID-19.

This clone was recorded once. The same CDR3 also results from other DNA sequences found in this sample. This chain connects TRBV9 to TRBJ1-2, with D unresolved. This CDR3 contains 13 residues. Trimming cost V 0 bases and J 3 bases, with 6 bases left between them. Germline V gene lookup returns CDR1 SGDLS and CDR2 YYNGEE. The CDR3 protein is CASSVGRDYGYTF. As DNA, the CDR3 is TGTGCCAGCAGCGTAGGCCGGGACTATGGCTACACCTTC. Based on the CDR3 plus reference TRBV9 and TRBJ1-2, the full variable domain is DSGVTQTPKHLITATGQRVTLRCSPRSGDLSVYWYQQSLDQGLQFLIQYYNGEERAKGNILERFSAQQFPDLHSELNLSSLELGDSALYFCASSVGRDYGYTFGSGTRLTVV.

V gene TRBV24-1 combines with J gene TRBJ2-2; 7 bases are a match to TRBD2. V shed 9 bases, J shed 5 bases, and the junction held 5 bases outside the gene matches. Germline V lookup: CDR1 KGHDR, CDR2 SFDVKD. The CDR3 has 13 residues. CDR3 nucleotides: TGTGCCACCGTGGCGGGAGCGACCGGGGAGCTGTTTTTT. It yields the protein CATVAGATGELFF.

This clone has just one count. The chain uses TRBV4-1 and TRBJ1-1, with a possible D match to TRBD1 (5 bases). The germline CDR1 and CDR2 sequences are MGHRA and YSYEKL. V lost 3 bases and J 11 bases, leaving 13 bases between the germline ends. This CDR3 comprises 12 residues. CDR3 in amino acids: CASSHPTGFAFF. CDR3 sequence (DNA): TGCGCCAGCAGCCATCCCACAGGATTTGCTTTCTTT.

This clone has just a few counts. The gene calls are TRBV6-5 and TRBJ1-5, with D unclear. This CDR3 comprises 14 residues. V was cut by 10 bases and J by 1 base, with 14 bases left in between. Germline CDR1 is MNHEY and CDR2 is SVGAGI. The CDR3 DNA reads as TGTGCCACCACCCCATGGCAGAGCAATCAGCCCCAGCATTTT. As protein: CATTPWQSNQPQHF.

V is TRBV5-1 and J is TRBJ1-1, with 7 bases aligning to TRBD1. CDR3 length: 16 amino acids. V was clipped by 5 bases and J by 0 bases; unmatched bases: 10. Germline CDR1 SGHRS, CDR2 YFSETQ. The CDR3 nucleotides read TGCGCCAGCAGTTACGCAGGGGGTTCCATGAACACTGAAGCTTTCTTT. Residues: CASSYAGGSMNTEAFF.

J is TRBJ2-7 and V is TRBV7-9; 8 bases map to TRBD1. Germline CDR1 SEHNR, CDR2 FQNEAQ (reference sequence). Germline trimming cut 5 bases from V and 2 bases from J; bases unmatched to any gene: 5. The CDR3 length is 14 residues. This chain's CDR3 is CASSIGQGTYEQYF. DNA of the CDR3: TGTGCCAGCAGCATCGGACAGGGAACCTACGAGCAGTACTTC.

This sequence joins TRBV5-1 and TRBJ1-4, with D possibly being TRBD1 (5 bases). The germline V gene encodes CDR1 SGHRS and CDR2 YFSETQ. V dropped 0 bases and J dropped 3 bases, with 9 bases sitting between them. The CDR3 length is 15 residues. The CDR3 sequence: CASSLEGRANEKLFF. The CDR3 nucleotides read TGCGCCAGCAGCTTGGAGGGCAGGGCTAATGAAAAACTGTTTTTT.

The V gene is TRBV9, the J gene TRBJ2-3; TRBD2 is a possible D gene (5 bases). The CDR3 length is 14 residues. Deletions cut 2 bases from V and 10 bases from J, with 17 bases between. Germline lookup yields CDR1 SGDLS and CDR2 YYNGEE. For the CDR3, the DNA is TGTGCCAGCAGCGTTTCGTACGGGGAAGGGTCGCAGTATTTT. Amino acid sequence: CASSVSYGEGSQYF.

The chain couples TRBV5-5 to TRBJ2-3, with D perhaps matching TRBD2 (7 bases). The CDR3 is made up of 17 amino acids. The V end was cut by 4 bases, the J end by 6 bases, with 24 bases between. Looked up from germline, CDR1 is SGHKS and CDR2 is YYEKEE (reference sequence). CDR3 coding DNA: TGTGCCAGCAGCCAAGGGGGTGGACTAGGGAGCTGGGATACGCAGTATTTT. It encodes CASSQGGGLGSWDTQYF.

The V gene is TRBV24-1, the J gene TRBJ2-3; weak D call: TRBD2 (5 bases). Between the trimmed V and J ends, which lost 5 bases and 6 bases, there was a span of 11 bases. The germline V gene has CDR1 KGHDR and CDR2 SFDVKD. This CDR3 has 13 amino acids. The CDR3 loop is CATSGAAGDTQYF. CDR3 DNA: TGTGCCACCAGTGGAGCGGCTGGGGATACGCAGTATTTT.

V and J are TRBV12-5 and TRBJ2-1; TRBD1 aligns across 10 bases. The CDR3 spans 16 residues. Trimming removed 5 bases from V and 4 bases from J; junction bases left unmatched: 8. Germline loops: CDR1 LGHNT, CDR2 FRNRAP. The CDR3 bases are TGTGCTAGTGGTATACCCGGGACAGGGGTTTACAATGAGCAGTTCTTC. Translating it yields CASGIPGTGVYNEQFF. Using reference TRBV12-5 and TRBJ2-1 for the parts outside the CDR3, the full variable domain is DARVTQTPRHKVTEMGQEVTMRCQPILGHNTVFWYRQTMMQGLELLAYFRNRAPLDDSGMPKDRFSAEMPDATLATLKIQPSEPRDSAVYFCASGIPGTGVYNEQFFGPGTRLTVL.

CDR3: CASSARARIEPQHF. The CDR3 DNA reads as TGTGCCAGCAGTGCCCGCGCGCGTATTGAGCCCCAGCATTTT. The chain has TRBV28 and TRBJ1-5; no definite D call. V lost 5 bases, J lost 8 bases, and 16 bases lay in between. Germline assignment: CDR1 MDHEN and CDR2 SYDVKM. The CDR3 has 14 amino acids.

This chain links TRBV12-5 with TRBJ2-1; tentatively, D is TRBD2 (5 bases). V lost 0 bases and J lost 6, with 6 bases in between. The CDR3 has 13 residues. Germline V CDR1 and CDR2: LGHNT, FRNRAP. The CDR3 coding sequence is TGTGCTAGTGGTTTGGTAGAGGGCAATGAGCAGTTCTTC. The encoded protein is CASGLVEGNEQFF.

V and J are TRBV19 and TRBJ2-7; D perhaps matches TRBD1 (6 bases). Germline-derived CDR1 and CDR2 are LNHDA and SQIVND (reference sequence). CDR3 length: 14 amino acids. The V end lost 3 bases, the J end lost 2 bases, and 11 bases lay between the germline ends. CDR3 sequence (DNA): TGTGCCAGTAGTATGGGCAGGGGAACCTACGAGCAGTACTTC. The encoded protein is CASSMGRGTYEQYF.

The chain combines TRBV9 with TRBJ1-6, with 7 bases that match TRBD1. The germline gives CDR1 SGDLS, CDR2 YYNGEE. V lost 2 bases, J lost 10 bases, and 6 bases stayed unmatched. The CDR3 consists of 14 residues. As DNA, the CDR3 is TGTGCCAGCAGCGTCGACAGGGTCCGGTCACCCCTCCACTTT. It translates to CASSVDRVRSPLHF.

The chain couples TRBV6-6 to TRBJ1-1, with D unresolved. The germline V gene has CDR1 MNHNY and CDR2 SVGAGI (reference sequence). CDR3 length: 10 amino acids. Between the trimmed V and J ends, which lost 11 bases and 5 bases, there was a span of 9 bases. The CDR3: CAGGRTEAFF. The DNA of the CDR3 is TGTGCCGGCGGCCGGACTGAAGCTTTCTTT.

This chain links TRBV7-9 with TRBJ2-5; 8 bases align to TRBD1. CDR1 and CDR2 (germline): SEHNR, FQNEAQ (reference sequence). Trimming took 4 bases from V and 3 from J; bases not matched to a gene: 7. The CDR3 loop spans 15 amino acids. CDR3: CASSSPSQGEETQYF. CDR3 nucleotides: TGTGCCAGCAGCTCGCCTTCACAGGGGGAAGAGACCCAGTACTTC.

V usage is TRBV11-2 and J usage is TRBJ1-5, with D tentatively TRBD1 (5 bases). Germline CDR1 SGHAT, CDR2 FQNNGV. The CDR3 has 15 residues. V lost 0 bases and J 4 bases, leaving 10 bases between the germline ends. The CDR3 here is CASSLDMGTNQPQHF. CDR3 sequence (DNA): TGTGCCAGCAGCTTAGATATGGGGACTAATCAGCCCCAGCATTTT.

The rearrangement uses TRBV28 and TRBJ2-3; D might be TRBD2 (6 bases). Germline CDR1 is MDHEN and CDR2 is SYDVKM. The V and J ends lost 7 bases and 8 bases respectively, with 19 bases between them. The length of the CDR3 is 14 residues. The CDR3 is CASIPGGGPTTQYF. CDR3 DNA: TGTGCCAGCATCCCGGGCGGAGGGCCCACTACGCAGTATTTT.

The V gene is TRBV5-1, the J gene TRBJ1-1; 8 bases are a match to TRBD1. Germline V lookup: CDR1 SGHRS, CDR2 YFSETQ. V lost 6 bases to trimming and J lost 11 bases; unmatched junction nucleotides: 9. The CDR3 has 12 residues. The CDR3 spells CASNMDRDAAFF. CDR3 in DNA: TGCGCCAGCAACATGGACAGGGATGCGGCTTTCTTT.

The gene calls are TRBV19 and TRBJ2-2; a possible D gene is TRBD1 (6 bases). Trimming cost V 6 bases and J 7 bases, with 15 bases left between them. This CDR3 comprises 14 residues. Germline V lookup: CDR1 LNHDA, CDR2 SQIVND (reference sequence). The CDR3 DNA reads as TGTGCCAGTAGCAAACAGGGAAGGCTCGGGGAGCTGTTTTTT. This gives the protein CASSKQGRLGELFF.

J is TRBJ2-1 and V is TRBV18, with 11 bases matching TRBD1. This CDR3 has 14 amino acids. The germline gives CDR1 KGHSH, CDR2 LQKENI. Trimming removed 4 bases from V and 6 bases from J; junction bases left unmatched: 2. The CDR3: CASSLGTGGNEQFF. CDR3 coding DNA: TGTGCCAGCTCACTTGGGACAGGGGGCAATGAGCAGTTCTTC.

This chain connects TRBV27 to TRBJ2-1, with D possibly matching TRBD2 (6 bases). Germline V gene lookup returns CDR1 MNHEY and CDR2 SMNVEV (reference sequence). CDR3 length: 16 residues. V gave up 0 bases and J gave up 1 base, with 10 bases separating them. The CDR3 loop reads CASSLSASESYNEQFF. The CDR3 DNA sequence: TGTGCCAGCAGTTTATCAGCTAGCGAGTCCTACAATGAGCAGTTCTTC.

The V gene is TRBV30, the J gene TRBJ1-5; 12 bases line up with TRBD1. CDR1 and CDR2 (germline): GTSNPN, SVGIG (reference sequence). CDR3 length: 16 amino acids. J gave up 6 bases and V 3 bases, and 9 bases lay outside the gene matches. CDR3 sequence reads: CAWRRGGQGAGQPQHF. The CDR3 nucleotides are TGTGCCTGGAGAAGGGGGGGACAGGGGGCTGGTCAGCCCCAGCATTTT.

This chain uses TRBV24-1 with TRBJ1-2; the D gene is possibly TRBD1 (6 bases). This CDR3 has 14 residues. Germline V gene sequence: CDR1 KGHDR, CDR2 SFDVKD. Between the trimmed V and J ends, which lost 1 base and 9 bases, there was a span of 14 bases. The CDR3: CATSDFTQGSSYTF. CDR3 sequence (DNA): TGTGCCACCAGTGATTTTACCCAGGGGTCTAGCTACACCTTC.